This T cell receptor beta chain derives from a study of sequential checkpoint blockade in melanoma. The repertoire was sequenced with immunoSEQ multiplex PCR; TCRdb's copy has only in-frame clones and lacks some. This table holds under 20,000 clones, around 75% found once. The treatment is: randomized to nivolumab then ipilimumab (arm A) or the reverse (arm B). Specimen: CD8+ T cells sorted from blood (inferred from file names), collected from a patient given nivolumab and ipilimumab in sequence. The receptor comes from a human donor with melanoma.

DNA of the CDR3: TGTGCCAGCAGCCATAGACAGGGGGCTAACTTGGGTGGCTACACCTTC. The encoded protein is CASSHRQGANLGGYTF. This sequence joins TRBV7-9 and TRBJ1-2; 10 nucleotides align to TRBD1. Germline values: CDR1 SEHNR, CDR2 FQNEAQ (reference sequence). The CDR3 consists of 16 residues. Trimming at V came to 5 bases and at J to 7 bases, leaving 13 bases not matched to a gene.